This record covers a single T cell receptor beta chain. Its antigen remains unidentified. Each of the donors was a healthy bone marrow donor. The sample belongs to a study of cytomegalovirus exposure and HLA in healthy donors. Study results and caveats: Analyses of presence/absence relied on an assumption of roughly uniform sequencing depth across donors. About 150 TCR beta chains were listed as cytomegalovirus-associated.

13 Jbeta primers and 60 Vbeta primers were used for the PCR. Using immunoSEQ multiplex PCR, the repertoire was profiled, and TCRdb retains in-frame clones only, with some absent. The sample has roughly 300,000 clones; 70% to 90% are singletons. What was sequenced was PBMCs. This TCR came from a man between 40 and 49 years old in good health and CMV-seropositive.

The CDR3 here is CASRPGTSGSYEQYF. The CDR3 DNA reads as TGTGCCAGCAGGCCCGGGACTAGCGGTTCCTACGAGCAGTACTTC. The chain carries TRBV6-6 and TRBJ2-7, with TRBD2 identical over 11 bases. CDR1 is MNHNY, CDR2 SVGAGI, per germline (reference sequence). This CDR3 contains 15 residues. The trim removed 6 bases at V and 1 base at J, leaving 5 bases unmatched.